This TCR beta chain was found in a study of Ad26.COV2.S vaccination and SARS-CoV-2 variants (dated by TCRdb to about 2021). About the study as a whole: Donors in the vaccine arm were drawn from COV1001, a multicentre, randomized, double-blind, placebo-controlled phase I-IIa trial testing Ad26.COV2.S in healthy adults. Ad26.COV2.S was given intramuscularly at 5x10^10 or 1x10^11 viral particles, as a single shot or as two shots 56 days apart. TCRbeta repertoire sequencing served as the tool for gauging how specific and how broad the SARS-CoV-2-reactive T cell receptors were following Ad26.COV2.S vaccination. A total of some 30 samples were included in the TCR-sequenced set, comprising around 19 Ad26.COV2.S vaccine recipients, 5 placebo recipients and 8 SARS-CoV-2 convalescent individuals. Participants in the trial were split at random into five groups of five each, receiving low-dose or high-dose Ad26.COV2.S once or twice, or else placebo on both occasions. Blinding of investigators to trial group allocation was maintained during experiments and outcome assessment. Results and caveats for the whole study, not just this receptor: The study lacked the statistical power to compare responses across vaccine doses or regimens. The authors noted that the TCR breadth and depth analyses may have underestimated total T cell responses. After vaccination, substantial breadth of spike-specific CD8+ and CD4+ T cell responses was reported. Vaccine and placebo recipients had comparable non-spike TCR breadth, which fits with the vaccine containing only spike. Compared with placebo recipients, Ad26.COV2.S recipients showed higher spike-specific TCR breadth (P = 0.0014).

About this clone itself: The specificity of this receptor is unknown. No much larger clone exists at a distance of one base, and base qualities are not known.

The treatment or condition label here, explained by the study, means: 15 to 20 received Ad26.COV2.S at low or high dose, single or two shots; about 5 received placebo; per-sample allocation not given. For vaccine and placebo recipients, the sequenced repertoires came from samples collected on day 63 after the first injection. Between 29 July and 7 August 2020, Cohort 1b enrolled 20 to 30 adults aged 18-55 years at one site in Boston, USA. Ad26.COV2.S was a replication-incompetent adenovirus type 26 vector expressing a prefusion-stabilized SARS-CoV-2 spike protein from the original Wuhan strain. The junction carries 11 bases between V and J, which are trimmed by 7 bases and 4 bases respectively. The germline V gene (reference sequence) specifies WNHNN as CDR1 and SYGVQD as CDR2. Inclusive of the bounding cysteine and phenylalanine, the CDR3 is 14 residues long. Only CDR3 DNA is held: 42 bases, read in frame from base 1.

TCRbeta CDR3 regions were sequenced with the immunoSEQ Assay. After extraction, genomic DNA underwent amplification by bias-controlled multiplex PCR, followed by high-throughput sequencing. Per the authors' processing: To quantify the absolute abundance of every unique TCRbeta CDR3 region, sequences were collapsed and filtered. T cell fraction was estimated by normalization of TCRbeta template counts to usable DNA, with usable DNA being measured through amplification of reference genes present in all nucleated cells. Repertoire TCRs were annotated as SARS-CoV-2-specific when V gene, CDR3 amino acid sequence and J gene were exactly matched to a known reactive TCR set. The reference SARS-CoV-2 TCR set was obtained from MIRA and was filtered for enrichment in COVID-19-positive ImmuneCODE repertoires, whereby public or cross-reactive TCRs were removed. Drawing on the MIRA antigens, annotated TCRs were analysed further at the level of specific ORF or position within ORF. Breadth was defined as the number of annotated unique rearrangements divided by the total number of unique productive rearrangements, and depth was defined as the summed frequency of the annotated unique rearrangements. Group comparisons of TCR breadth used two-sided Wilcoxon rank-sum tests. This immuneACCESS table, as held by TCRdb, lists in-frame sequences with V and J called but not all clones. Of the missing ones, under half trace to an unresolved V gene in checked studies; the others have no known cause. V, J and clone size reflect that table, while D and trimming were determined from the DNA. The sample table contains around 320,000 clones; only one count was recorded for around 86% of them. 3.4% of the sample comes from the top ten.

This sequence was found in a person between 18 and 65 years old who received the Ad26.COV2.S COVID-19 vaccine or a placebo. The specimen was peripheral blood, collected in a trial of Ad26.COV2.S vaccine versus placebo. The chain employs TRBV10-1 and TRBJ1-6; TRBD1 is perhaps the D gene, given 5 matching bases. The DNA sequence follows: TGCGCCAGCACCGACAGACATTATAATTCACCCCTCCACTTT. The resulting protein is CASTDRHYNSPLHF.